The 25 T cell receptor beta chains given below trace back to one sample, sequenced in a study of T cell responses to AZD1222 COVID-19 vaccine. TCRdb's copy holds only in-frame clones and misses some; the assay was immunoSEQ multiplex PCR. The table includes 35,000 to 45,000 clones, roughly 84% detected once. The starting material was peripheral blood, obtained 28 days after the second AZD1222 dose. These receptors were taken from an adult who received the AZD1222 COVID-19 vaccine.

This rearrangement joins TRBV7-9 to TRBJ2-7; D tentatively fits TRBD1 or TRBD2 (5 bases each). There are 13 residues in the CDR3. Trimming removed 4 bases from V and 4 bases from J, with 11 bases in between. CDR1 is SEHNR and CDR2 is FQNEAQ in the germline V gene (reference sequence). CDR3 sequence reads: CASSSEGIYEQYF. Written as DNA, the CDR3 is TGTGCCAGCAGCTCCGAGGGGATATACGAGCAGTACTTC. The full variable domain, rest sourced from reference TRBV7-9 and TRBJ2-7, is DTGVSQNPRHKITKRGQNVTFRCDPISEHNRLYWYRQTLGQGPEFLTYFQNEAQLEKSRLLSDRFSAERPKGSFSTLEIQRTEQGDSAMYLCASSSEGIYEQYFGPGTRLTVT.

This clone was detected only a few times. The V and J genes are TRBV7-3 and TRBJ2-3, with 8 bases that match TRBD2. CDR3 length: 15 amino acids. Trimming removed 5 bases from V and 5 bases from J; junction bases left unmatched: 9. The germline V gene has CDR1 SGHTA and CDR2 FQGTGA. CDR3 amino acids: CASSRSGGLVDTQYF. The CDR3 nucleotides read TGTGCCAGCAGCCGCTCGGGGGGGCTAGTAGATACGCAGTATTTT.

The chain employs TRBV7-9 and TRBJ1-3; D remains unclear. The CDR3 extends over 11 amino acids. Germline V gives CDR1 SEHNR, CDR2 FQNEAQ (reference sequence). V lost 5 bases and J 5 bases, leaving 4 bases between the germline ends. The CDR3 reads CASSDRNTIYF. CDR3 DNA: TGTGCCAGCAGCGACCGAAACACCATATATTTT.

V and J are TRBV7-9 and TRBJ1-1; D is possibly TRBD1 (5 bases). CDR1 is SEHNR and CDR2 is FQNEAQ in the germline V gene (reference sequence). This CDR3 has 14 residues. Trimming took off 8 bases at V and 2 bases at J, with 15 bases between the two ends. CDR3 nucleotide sequence: TGTGCCAGCTCCCACTCGACAGTTAACACTGAAGCTTTCTTT. Protein sequence: CASSHSTVNTEAFF.

The chain carries TRBV15 and TRBJ1-1; D is unclear. Per the germline V gene, CDR1 is LNHNV and CDR2 is YYDKDF (reference sequence). Trimming removed 0 bases at V and 3 bases at J, with 5 bases between. The CDR3 runs to 13 residues. The CDR3 nucleotides read TGTGCCACCAGCAGAGATCCAGACACTGAAGCTTTCTTT. Protein: CATSRDPDTEAFF.

The chain carries TRBV18 and TRBJ1-3; unclear D gene. The germline gives CDR1 KGHSH, CDR2 LQKENI. Trimming shortened V by 2 bases and J by 4 bases, and 6 bases separated the two germline ends. The CDR3 is 13 amino acids. CDR3 residues: CASSPLLGNTIYF. The CDR3, as DNA: TGTGCCAGCTCACCATTATTGGGAAACACCATATATTTT.

The J gene is TRBJ2-3, the V gene TRBV5-6, with D possibly being TRBD1 (6 bases). The CDR3 contains 16 residues. Germline-derived CDR1 and CDR2 are SGHDT and YYEEEE. V dropped 6 bases and J dropped 0 bases, with 17 bases sitting between them. CDR3 sequence reads: CASTLSDRMSTDTQYF. The CDR3 coding sequence is TGTGCCAGCACCCTGTCCGACAGGATGAGCACAGATACGCAGTATTTT. The full variable domain, rest sourced from reference TRBV5-6 and TRBJ2-3, is DAGVTQSPTHLIKTRGQQVTLRCSPKSGHDTVSWYQQALGQGPQFIFQYYEEEERQRGNFPDRFSGHQFPNYSSELNVNALLLGDSALYLCASTLSDRMSTDTQYFGPGTRLTVL.

In its sample, this clone was seen once. V is TRBV6-6 and J is TRBJ1-5; no reliable D call. The CDR3 has 14 amino acids. The germline V gene encodes CDR1 MNHNY and CDR2 SVGAGI (reference sequence). V was clipped by 6 bases and J by 3 bases, with 12 bases between them. CDR3 loop: CASSSTVNNQPQHF. For the CDR3, the DNA is TGTGCCAGCAGCAGTACAGTGAACAATCAGCCCCAGCATTTT.

This clone was recorded only once. The chain is built from TRBV28 and TRBJ1-3; D ambiguous. Trimming shortened V by 1 base and J by 6 bases, and 4 bases separated the two germline ends. The CDR3 totals 12 residues. CDR1 is MDHEN, CDR2 SYDVKM, per germline. In DNA form, the CDR3 reads TGTGCCAGCAGTTTATTCCAAAACACCATATATTTT. It yields the protein CASSLFQNTIYF.

The gene calls are TRBV7-8 and TRBJ1-2; D may be TRBD1 (5 bases). V was clipped by 5 bases and J by 8 bases, with 12 bases between them. Germline assignment: CDR1 SGHVS and CDR2 FQNEAQ. CDR3 length: 12 amino acids. The CDR3 sequence: CASSPGTSGYTF. CDR3 bases: TGTGCCAGCAGCCCAGGGACCAGCGGCTACACCTTC.

This chain uses TRBV7-9 with TRBJ2-7; TRBD1 matches at 10 bases. This CDR3 has 14 residues. The germline V gene encodes CDR1 SEHNR and CDR2 FQNEAQ (reference sequence). V trimming: 5 bases; J trimming: 4 bases; junction bases outside the gene matches: 5. Here the CDR3 reads CASSPRTGGYEQYF. The CDR3, as DNA: TGTGCCAGCAGCCCCCGGACAGGGGGGTACGAGCAGTACTTC.

V usage is TRBV7-2 and J usage is TRBJ1-2; D is undetermined. Germline V gene data show CDR1 as SGHTA and CDR2 as FQGNSA. V dropped 4 bases and J dropped 4 bases, with 10 bases sitting between them. This CDR3 contains 13 residues. CDR3 DNA sequence: TGTGCCAGCAGCTCGCGGGCCGCCTATGGCTACACCTTC. Its translation: CASSSRAAYGYTF. The complete variable domain, with remaining parts taken from reference TRBV7-2 and TRBJ1-2, reads GAGVSQSPSNKVTEKGKDVELRCDPISGHTALYWYRQSLGQGLEFLIYFQGNSAPDKSGLPSDRFSAERTGGSVSTLTIQRTQQEDSAVYLCASSSRAAYGYTFGSGTRLTVV.

The chain carries TRBV2 and TRBJ1-3; TRBD1 matches 7 bases. CDR1 and CDR2 from the germline V gene are SNHLY and FYNNEI. This CDR3 comprises 12 residues. CDR3 nucleotide sequence: TGTGCGCAGGGGGTCCCTGGAAACACCATATATTTT. It translates to CAQGVPGNTIYF.

V and J are TRBV3-1 (or the pseudogene TRBV3-2) and TRBJ1-1, with a possible D match to TRBD1 (5 bases). The CDR3 sequence is 15 residues long. Germline CDR1 LGHDT, CDR2 YNNKEL (reference sequence). Trimming cost V 5 bases and J 1 base, with 14 bases left between them. The CDR3 DNA sequence: TGTGCCAGCAGCGCAACGGGGCAGACGAACACTGAAGCTTTCTTT. Its translation is CASSATGQTNTEAFF.

The chain links TRBV6-5 to TRBJ2-1; 7 nucleotides agree with TRBD2. Germline V lookup: CDR1 MNHEY, CDR2 SVGAGI. CDR3 length: 15 amino acids. Trimming took 0 bases from V and 6 from J; bases not matched to a gene: 5. The CDR3 is CASSYSGGGGNEQFF. CDR3 DNA sequence: TGTGCCAGCAGTTACTCTGGGGGGGGTGGCAATGAGCAGTTCTTC.

This clone was picked up one time. This chain uses TRBV11-2 with TRBJ2-5; TRBD1 is a possible D gene (6 bases). Germline V lookup: CDR1 SGHAT, CDR2 FQNNGV. Deletions cut 5 bases from V and 9 bases from J, with 19 bases between. The CDR3 loop spans 14 amino acids. The CDR3 spells CASSPQQGSRPQYF. Here the CDR3 DNA reads TGTGCCAGCAGCCCACAACAGGGATCCAGGCCCCAGTACTTC.

The CDR3 here is CSVGAGVEAGELFF. The CDR3, as DNA: TGCAGCGTTGGGGCAGGGGTGGAAGCCGGGGAGCTGTTTTTT. J is TRBJ2-2 and V is TRBV29-1, with D tentatively TRBD1 (6 bases). Germline CDR1 SQVTM, CDR2 ANQGSEA. V dropped 4 bases and J dropped 6 bases, with 15 bases sitting between them. The CDR3 loop spans 14 amino acids.

The chain has TRBV2 and TRBJ1-4, with 9 positions matching TRBD1. This CDR3 is 14 amino acids long. With 6 bases clipped from V and 5 bases from J, the junction kept 4 bases outside the gene matches. Germline CDR1 SNHLY, CDR2 FYNNEI. CDR3 sequence: CASSPGTGNEKLFF. CDR3 DNA: TGTGCCAGCAGCCCCGGGACAGGGAATGAAAAACTGTTTTTT.

The chain is built from TRBV27 and TRBJ1-6; 7 nucleotides line up with TRBD1. Looked up from germline, CDR1 is MNHEY and CDR2 is SMNVEV (reference sequence). The CDR3 is 14 residues long. J lost 7 bases, V lost 6 bases, and 6 bases had no gene match. CDR3 bases: TGTGCCAGCAGCTCTGGCAGGGGGAATTCACCCCTCCACTTT. This sequence encodes CASSSGRGNSPLHF.

The V call is TRBV27, the J call TRBJ2-1; 8 bases map to TRBD2. The CDR3 loop spans 17 amino acids. Germline CDR1 is MNHEY and CDR2 is SMNVEV (reference sequence). Trimming cost V 0 bases and J 4 bases; bases outside gene matches: 8. The CDR3 DNA follows: TGTGCCAGCAGTTTATCAAGTGGGTCGGGGGGGTACAATGAGCAGTTCTTC. Protein product: CASSLSSGSGGYNEQFF.

The rearrangement uses TRBV3-1 (or the pseudogene TRBV3-2) and TRBJ1-5; 9 bases agree with TRBD1. This CDR3 contains 16 residues. The V segment lost 0 bases and the J segment 4 bases; nucleotides outside the gene matches: 4. Germline CDR1 is LGHDT and CDR2 is YNNKEL (reference sequence). CDR3 bases: TGTGCCAGCAGCCAAGATGTCGGGACAGGGAATCAGCCCCAGCATTTT. Residues: CASSQDVGTGNQPQHF.

The rearrangement joins TRBV9 to TRBJ1-5, with D hard to call. Germline V gives CDR1 SGDLS, CDR2 YYNGEE. CDR3 length: 14 amino acids. V dropped 4 bases and J dropped 7 bases, with 15 bases sitting between them. Written as DNA, the CDR3 is TGTGCCAGCAGCTTAAGCCCCCCGGGGCAGCCCCAGCATTTT. Translated, it gives CASSLSPPGQPQHF.

V gene TRBV2 combines with J gene TRBJ2-7; maybe TRBD1 (6 bases). The CDR3 loop spans 14 amino acids. Trimming stripped 6 bases from V and 2 bases from J, with 14 bases between. In germline, CDR1 is SNHLY, CDR2 FYNNEI. The CDR3 loop is CASRRDTSTYEQYF. For the CDR3, the DNA is TGTGCCAGCAGGAGGGACACCTCCACCTACGAGCAGTACTTC.

The chain is built from TRBV27 and TRBJ1-3; D not certain. CDR3 length: 14 residues. V dropped 7 bases and J dropped 0 bases, with 10 bases sitting between them. CDR1 MNHEY and CDR2 SMNVEV come from the germline V gene (reference sequence). This CDR3 is CASKTTLSGNTIYF. The CDR3 coding sequence is TGTGCCAGCAAGACCACTCTCTCTGGAAACACCATATATTTT.

This CDR3 is CASSSDHSGLNEKLFF. The CDR3 DNA reads TGTGCCAGCAGTTCGGACCACTCAGGGCTTAATGAAAAACTGTTTTTT. J is TRBJ1-4 and V is TRBV7-9; TRBD1 is a possible D gene (5 bases). Between the trimmed V and J ends, which lost 6 bases and 4 bases, there was a span of 18 bases. Per germline, CDR1 SEHNR and CDR2 FQNEAQ (reference sequence). The CDR3 runs to 16 residues.